The clone carrying this T cell receptor beta chain is a singleton in its sample. Its antigen remains unidentified. Unmatched junction bases numbered 7, after V lost 4 bases and J lost 3 bases. The CDR3 consists of 14 residues. The germline V gene has CDR1 SGHRS and CDR2 YFSETQ. These data belong to a study of cytomegalovirus exposure and HLA in healthy donors. Vbeta (60) and Jbeta (13) primers were used in the PCR. TCRdb's copy holds only in-frame clones and misses some; the assay was immunoSEQ multiplex PCR. Counted here are approximately 75,000 clones, around three quarters occurring once; the ten biggest clones make up 1.1%. Study outcomes and limitations: Cytomegalovirus-associated status was assigned to 164 TCR beta chains. Equally common other TCR beta chains were less clonally expanded than HLA-associated ones, a later analysis found. Among donors in an Asian-associated ancestry cluster, a later analysis reportedly found fewer N-insertions than the approximately 700-donor mean. As a later analysis showed, a missense DCLRE1C variant was linked to trimming of TCR beta V- and J-genes.

The sequencing input was PBMCs. This TCR came from a male donor in good health and CMV-seronegative. The chain couples TRBV5-1 to TRBJ2-7; 7 bases align to TRBD1. CDR3 amino acids: CASSLQGWDYEQYF. CDR3 sequence (DNA): TGCGCCAGCAGCCTACAGGGGTGGGACTACGAGCAGTACTTC.